These T cell receptor beta chains were read from a single sample in a study of T cells in Graves' hyperthyroidism and ophthalmopathy. MiXCR, run by TCRdb on the multiplex PCR reads, gives a single entry per CDR3 protein. Here the sample spans some 460,000 distinct CDR3 sequences, roughly 14% being singletons. The sequencing input was blood. Receptors were obtained from a young woman with Graves' hyperthyroidism. Each CDR3 is given with its conserved first and last residue. A D gene is named only where the DNA matches it firmly. Expanded clones get a size class; other rows say once, few or many, or leave the size out.

>TRBV28|NA|TRBJ1-2|NA
TGTGCCAGCAAGGAGGATGCTAACTATGGCTACACCTTC
CASKEDANYGYTF
>TRBV11-2|NA|TRBJ2-2|many
TGTGCCAGCGGAAGGAACAGGGTCGGAACCGGGGAGCTGTTTTTT
CASGRNRVGTGELFF
>TRBV28|NA|TRBJ2-7|NA
TGTGCCAGCAGTTTATCTGGTAGCGGAGGATCCGAGCAGTACTTC
CASSLSGSGGSEQYF
>TRBV6-2/TRBV6-3|TRBD1|TRBJ1-2|few
TGTGCCAGCAGTTTACGCCCGGGACAGGGGGCCCTCTCATGGGGCTACACCTTC
CASSLRPGQGALSWGYTF
>TRBV7-2|NA|TRBJ2-5|many
TGTGCCAGCATGGGGCTTGGGACTGAGACCCAGTACTTC
CASMGLGTETQYF
>TRBV18|NA|TRBJ2-1|many
TGTGCCAGCTCACCAGGGTCATTCGGGAATGAGCAGTTCTTC
CASSPGSFGNEQFF
>TRBV6-2/TRBV6-3|NA|TRBJ2-5|NA
TGTGCCAGCCGCGGGACAGTTACAGAACAAGAGACCCAGTACTTC
CASRGTVTEQETQYF
>TRBV7-6|NA|TRBJ1-6|many
TGTGCCAGCAGCTTTGGGCAGTATAATTCACCCCTCCACTTT
CASSFGQYNSPLHF
>TRBV19|NA|TRBJ2-7|many
TGTGCCAGTAGTATTCGGCACAGCTCCTACGAGCAGTACTTC
CASSIRHSSYEQYF
>TRBV20-1|NA|TRBJ2-1|NA
TGCAGTGCTAGAGATGAGAGGACCTTAGATTACAATGAGCAGTTCTTC
CSARDERTLDYNEQFF
>TRBV18|NA|TRBJ2-5|many
TGTGCCAGCTCACCACCGGGGATCCAAGAGACCCAGTACTTC
CASSPPGIQETQYF
>TRBV12-3/TRBV12-4|TRBD2|TRBJ2-7|many
TGTGCCAGCAGTTTAGCCCCAGCGGGGGTCTACGAGCAGTACTTC
CASSLAPAGVYEQYF
>TRBV7-2|NA|TRBJ2-5|many
TGTGCCAGCAGCTTAAGTGGAACTGGAGAGACCCAGTACTTC
CASSLSGTGETQYF
>TRBV10-3|TRBD2|TRBJ2-3|many
TGTGCCATCAGTGGAGGACTAGCGGGGGAGAAAGATACGCAGTATTTT
CAISGGLAGEKDTQYF
>TRBV5-5|TRBD1|TRBJ2-5|NA
TGTGCCAGCAGCTTTTTAACGGGGACAGGGGAAGAGACCCAGTACTTC
CASSFLTGTGEETQYF
>TRBV28|NA|TRBJ2-7|many
TGTGCCAGCAGGCCCGGCGACCGCACCTACGAGCAGTACTTC
CASRPGDRTYEQYF
>TRBV7-2|NA|TRBJ2-7|NA
TGTGCCAGCAGCGCCTACTCCTACGAGCAGTACTTC
CASSAYSYEQYF
>TRBV18|NA|TRBJ2-5|many
TGTGCCAGCTCACCTGTGGCAGTCCAAGAGACCCAGTACTTC
CASSPVAVQETQYF
>TRBV20-1|TRBD2|TRBJ2-3|NA
TGCAGCCGAGCGGGAGGACTAGCGGGGGGCGCAGATACGCAGTATTTT
CSRAGGLAGGADTQYF
>TRBV6-1|TRBD1|TRBJ2-2|NA
TGTGCCAGCAGTGAACGGGGACAGTTGAACACCGGGGAGCTGTTTTTT
CASSERGQLNTGELFF
>TRBV19|TRBD1|TRBJ2-3|many
TGCGCCAGCAGTCCTACAGGGGGCGCAGATACGCAGTATTTT
CASSPTGGADTQYF
>TRBV18|NA|TRBJ1-4|NA
TGTGCCAGCTCACCACGAGGGACAACTAATGAAAAACTGTTTTTT
CASSPRGTTNEKLFF
>TRBV20-1|NA|TRBJ1-5|few
TGCAGTGCTAGAAACAGGGAAAAGAGTAAGGGCAATCAGCCCCAGCATTTT
CSARNREKSKGNQPQHF
>TRBV28|NA|TRBJ2-1|NA
TGTGCCAGCAGTTTAGTCGGGAGTGGCAATGAGCAGTTCTTC
CASSLVGSGNEQFF
>TRBV27|NA|TRBJ1-1|many
TGTGCCAGCACACGGGGGGTGAACACTGAAGCTTTCTTT
CASTRGVNTEAFF
>TRBV3-1|NA|TRBJ2-2|many
TGTGCCAGCAGCCACCTACTAGGCGCGAACACCGGGGAGCTGTTTTTT
CASSHLLGANTGELFF
>TRBV11-2|NA|TRBJ2-1|NA
TGTGCCAGCAGCTTAGTCGGGCAGAATGAGCAGTTCTTC
CASSLVGQNEQFF
>TRBV4-1|TRBD1|TRBJ1-2|NA
TGCGCCAGCAGCCCGATGTGGAAAACAGGGGGCGCGCACTATGGCTACACCTTC
CASSPMWKTGGAHYGYTF
>TRBV6-2/TRBV6-3|TRBD1|TRBJ1-5|many
TGTGCCAGCAGTTACCCGGGACAGGGGTCCAATCAGCCCCAGCATTTT
CASSYPGQGSNQPQHF
>TRBV4-3|NA|TRBJ2-7|few
TGCGCCAGCAGCCAAGATCAGGAGGGGATCGAGCAGTACTTC
CASSQDQEGIEQYF
>TRBV5-4|TRBD1|TRBJ2-7|few
TGTGCCAGCAGTTCCGGGACAGGGACCGAGCAGTACTTC
CASSSGTGTEQYF